The following is a TCR beta chain sequence with its context. Its antigen remains unidentified. One base away there is no much larger clone; base qualities are not given. These data come from a study of shared clonotypes between healthy human individuals (dated by TCRdb to the early 2020s). For context, the study as a whole: The cohort included three men and a couple of women between 18 and 49 years of age. Per donor, three plates each were used for CD4 naive and CD4 memory, two for CD8 naive, and one for CD8 memory. To estimate repertoire size and how much clonotype sharing occurs between individuals, the study deeply sequenced the blood TCR repertoires of 4 to 6 healthy adults. Different laboratories and diverse techniques were used to prepare libraries and sequence TCR repertoires, to increase sequencing depth and limit assay-specific biases. Leukapheresis yielded between about 0.85 and 9 billion PBMCs per donor. Paper-wide results and their limitations: Sampling was limited to blood, and TCR repertoires in tissue likely differ from TCR repertoires in blood. Naive subsets generally had larger estimated clonotype richness than memory subsets. Incomplete sequencing was indicated by rarefaction of sorted-subset datasets, despite the large sequencing depth. Sharing across a few donors was observed for around 5% of naive CD4, 3% to 3.5% of naive CD8, 2% to 2.5% of memory CD4, and roughly 0.4% of memory CD8 clonotypes. Higher generation probabilities were observed for clonotypes shared by all four sorted-subset donors than for non-shared clonotypes. Pairwise subsampling indicated that sequencing depth was expected to affect the degree of clonotype sharing among donors. The genetic and exposure-history diversity represented was limited by the small number of donors.

CD8 naive samples were obtained by positive selection for CCR7 among CD45RO-negative cells, yielding a CD45RA+CCR7+ population from which TemRA cells were excluded. The donors were healthy, HIV-negative adults who had no recently reported acute infections or vaccinations. Only Caucasian adults living in Nashville, Tennessee, USA were represented among the donors. After blood collection by leukapheresis, PBMCs were isolated using Ficoll-Histopaque density gradient centrifugation and then cryopreserved in the vapor phase of liquid nitrogen. Analytical flow cytometry was used to check the purity and quantity of every magnetically sorted T cell population. Genomic DNA was isolated from every sorted fraction and measured by UV absorbance on a Nanodrop 2000c. CDR1 and CDR2 (ENHRY, SYGVKD) derive from the germline V gene. V sheds 3 bases and J sheds 1 base, leaving 6 bases between their ends. CDR3 length: 13 amino acids, cysteine to phenylalanine. Of all the DNA, just the CDR3 is kept, 39 bases in frame from base 1.

Using the deep immunoSEQ assay, multiplex PCR amplified TCR CDR3 regions from genomic DNA. Extracted genomic DNA from each cell subset was distributed evenly across all wells of several immunoSEQ 96-well plates, and each plate was treated as a replicate. For sorted subsets, around 200 ng genomic DNA, equal to 30,000 to 35,000 T cell genomes, was loaded into each replicate PCR. Purified libraries were quantified with a Qubit 3.0 fluorometer, sized on a Bioanalyzer 2100, and re-quantified with the KAPA Library Quantification kit. Every immunoSEQ 96-well plate was sequenced on a dedicated single-read 150-cycle Illumina NextSeq 550 flow cell. From the authors' description of their analysis: Because the immunoSEQ output included only junctional sequences and no quality scores, the filtering could not be the same as the filtering used for full-length reads. Sequences were annotated with PyIR, a Python wrapper for IgBLAST v1.9, using IMGT germline references to assign V/J genes and CDR3. Reads were filtered out if the reads had weak V/J assignments (E-value above 1e-6), no CDR3, stop codons, out-of-frame junctions, or ambiguous translated residues. V3J clonotypes were defined by identical inferred V gene, J gene, and CDR3 amino acid sequence. Percentage overlap between repertoires was computed as shared unique clonotypes divided by the size of the smaller repertoire. RTK rarefaction, the Chao1 estimator, and Recon v2.1 estimates of unobserved clonotypes were used to assess repertoire richness. Generation probabilities were computed with OLGA for all TCRbeta clonotypes obtained by the gDNA method from a few donors. Here the immuneACCESS table is served through TCRdb, limited to in-frame sequences with V and J called. Missing clones are a known gap in these copies; in checked studies unresolved V genes cover under half, and the rest lacks a known reason. V, J and clone size are taken as reported in that table, and D and trimming were inferred from the DNA itself. The sample table holds roughly 2.1 million clones, of which more than 85% were seen once. Over 1.5% of the sample is held by the ten biggest clonotypes.

The rearrangement joined TRBV10-3 to TRBJ1-1; the D gene cannot be resolved reliably. This sequence originates from a man younger than 35 in good health. Some clones in this sample may be carry-over from other donors' samples. Sequencing was done on a sample of naive CD8+ T cells from PBMCs. What the cell subset or site label conveys for this sample: CD45RA+CCR7+. The DNA is as follows: TGTGCCATCAGTGAACGGCAGAACACTGAAGCTTTCTTT. Its protein product is CAISERQNTEAFF.